This TCR beta chain was sequenced during a study of blood T cell repertoires in COVID-19. At the level of the study: Acute-phase and convalescent COVID-19 samples originated in the United States, Italy and Spain. Sources were T cells, B-cell-depleted T cells, or PBMCs; the material itself was cDNA or gDNA.

Original processing methods: How many nucleated cells were present was estimated from reference gene primer amplification. Some clones are missing from TCRdb's copy, which holds only in-frame ones; the method was immunoSEQ multiplex PCR. V and J calls and clone size are those listed in that table; D and trimming were worked out from the DNA. The data hold 96,000 or so clones, with 70% to 90% observed a single time. This clone has just one count. The CDR3 has 14 residues. The V end lost 2 bases, the J end lost 3 bases, and 11 bases lay between the germline ends. Germline V lookup: CDR1 LGHNA, CDR2 YSLEER.

Sequencing was performed on peripheral blood. The clonotype originates from a woman aged 80 or over with acute or convalescent COVID-19. This chain uses TRBV4-3 with TRBJ2-7; D gene uncertain. The CDR3 protein is CASSQKVQFYEQYF. CDR3 DNA sequence: TGCGCCAGCAGCCAAAAAGTACAGTTCTACGAGCAGTACTTC.